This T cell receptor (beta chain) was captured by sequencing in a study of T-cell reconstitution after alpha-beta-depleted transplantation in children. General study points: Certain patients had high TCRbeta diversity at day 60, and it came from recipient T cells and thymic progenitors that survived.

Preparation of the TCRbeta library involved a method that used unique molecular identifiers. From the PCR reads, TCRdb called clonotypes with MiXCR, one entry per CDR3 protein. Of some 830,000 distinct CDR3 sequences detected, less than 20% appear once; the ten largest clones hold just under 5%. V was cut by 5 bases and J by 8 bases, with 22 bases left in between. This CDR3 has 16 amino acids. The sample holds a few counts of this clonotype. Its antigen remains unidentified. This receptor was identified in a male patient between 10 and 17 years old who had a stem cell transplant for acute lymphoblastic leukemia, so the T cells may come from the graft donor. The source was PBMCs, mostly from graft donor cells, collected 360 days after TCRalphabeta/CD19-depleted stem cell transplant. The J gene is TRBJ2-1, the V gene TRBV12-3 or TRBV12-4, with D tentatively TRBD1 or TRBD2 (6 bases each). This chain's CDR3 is CASSPLTRRYRDEQFF. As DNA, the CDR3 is TGTGCCAGCAGTCCCCTGACTAGGCGCTACAGGGATGAGCAGTTCTTC.